This entry lists 20 T cell receptor beta chains sequenced from one sample in a study of OX40 agonist ivuxolimab in advanced cancers. Libraries were prepared by immunoSEQ multiplex PCR; TCRdb keeps only in-frame clonotypes and omits some of them. There are 75,000 to 80,000 clones in the sample; around 87% occur only once, and about 5.9% lies in the top ten. The source was CD4+ or CD8+ T cells sorted from blood, collected in a trial of the OX40 agonist ivuxolimab. The source is an adult with an advanced solid tumor such as melanoma, head and neck, liver or kidney cancer.

The chain has TRBV6-1 and TRBJ1-5; TRBD1 matches 12 bases. V trimming: 8 bases; J trimming: 6 bases; junction bases outside the gene matches: 8. The CDR3 is made up of 15 amino acids. The germline V gene encodes CDR1 MNHNS and CDR2 SASEGT. This chain's CDR3 is CASFAGQGAAQPQHF. For the CDR3, the DNA is TGTGCCAGCTTTGCGGGACAGGGGGCGGCTCAGCCCCAGCATTTT.

The chain joins TRBV11-2 to TRBJ1-2; 11 bases are a match to TRBD1. CDR1 and CDR2 from the germline V gene are SGHAT and FQNNGV. J lost 8 bases, V lost 5 bases, and 4 bases had no gene match. This CDR3 spans 13 amino acids. CDR3 amino acids: CASSPDRGLGYTF. The CDR3 region has the DNA TGTGCCAGCAGCCCGGACAGGGGGCTAGGCTACACCTTC.

The count of this clone is one. One end of the junction does not line up with germline, which may come from a read error. The chain links TRBV28 to TRBJ1-2, with 9 bases lining up with TRBD1. CDR1 and CDR2 from the germline V gene are MDHEN and SYDVKM. CDR3 length equals 14 residues. The CDR3 reads CAGRLGGTGNGYTF. The CDR3 nucleotides are TGTGCCGGCAGGCTAGGGGGGACAGGGAATGGCTACACCTTC.

The chain combines TRBV29-1 with TRBJ2-5; a weak D match, TRBD2 (5 bases). Trimming pared 4 bases from V and 5 bases from J, leaving 5 bases between. The CDR3 runs 10 residues. CDR1 and CDR2 (germline): SQVTM, ANQGSEA. The CDR3 protein is CSVGRETQYF. The CDR3 nucleotides read TGCAGCGTTGGGAGGGAGACCCAGTACTTC.

This chain connects TRBV13 to TRBJ1-2; D not resolved. The CDR3 has 15 amino acids. V was cut by 0 bases and J by 4 bases, with 12 bases left in between. Germline V gene data show CDR1 as PRHDT and CDR2 as FYEKMQ (reference sequence). The CDR3 here is CASSLGRLLAYGYTF. The CDR3 DNA is TGTGCCAGCAGCTTAGGTAGACTACTAGCCTATGGCTACACCTTC.

The CDR3 spells CASSLSPRGVTDTQYF. The CDR3 coding sequence is TGCGCCAGCAGCTTGTCTCCCCGAGGAGTCACAGATACGCAGTATTTT. This chain connects TRBV5-1 to TRBJ2-3; D remains unclear. V lost 1 base, J lost 2 bases, and 14 bases lay in between. CDR3 length equals 16 residues. Germline CDR1 and CDR2: SGHRS and YFSETQ.

The chain is built from TRBV5-1 and TRBJ2-7; D gene unclear. This CDR3 is built from 13 residues. With 4 bases removed from V and 2 bases from J, the gap between germline ends came to 10 bases. Germline CDR1 is SGHRS and CDR2 is YFSETQ. CDR3 protein: CASSPNGPYEQYF. In nucleotides, the CDR3 is TGCGCCAGCAGCCCAAACGGCCCCTACGAGCAGTACTTC.

This clone was recorded only once. In DNA, the CDR3 is TGTGCCAGCAGCCGCGTCCCCGAGCAGTTCTTC. As protein: CASSRVPEQFF. The chain combines TRBV28 with TRBJ2-1; no reliable D call. The CDR3 runs 11 residues. V lost 6 bases and J 10 bases, leaving 10 bases between the germline ends. In germline, CDR1 is MDHEN, CDR2 SYDVKM.

The count of this clone is one. Other DNA sequences from this sample encode an identical CDR3 as well. This chain uses TRBV27 with TRBJ1-2, with D unclear. The CDR3 sequence is 13 residues long. V lost 3 bases and J lost 2, with 7 bases in between. The germline V gene has CDR1 MNHEY and CDR2 SMNVEV (reference sequence). The CDR3 nucleotides are TGTGCCAGCAGTTTCGAGGGCAACTATGGCTACACCTTC. Translating it yields CASSFEGNYGYTF.

The chain joins TRBV5-5 to TRBJ2-3, with D uncertain. The germline V gene has CDR1 SGHKS and CDR2 YYEKEE (reference sequence). The germline V and J ends were trimmed by 7 bases and 4 bases, with 16 bases remaining between them. The CDR3 is 14 amino acids. DNA of the CDR3: TGTGCCAGCCAATTGTCCCCCGTGGCAGATACGCAGTATTTT. Translation: CASQLSPVADTQYF.

J is TRBJ1-1 and V is TRBV2; D is unresolved. The CDR3 totals 13 residues. Germline CDR1 reads SNHLY; CDR2 reads FYNNEI. V lost 6 bases, J lost 0 bases, and 8 bases lay in between. The CDR3 loop is CASSVTLNTEAFF. The CDR3 DNA is TGTGCCAGCAGCGTTACCCTGAACACTGAAGCTTTCTTT.

The chain combines TRBV5-1 with TRBJ2-2, with D perhaps TRBD2 (6 bases). The CDR3 is 15 amino acids. V lost 0 bases and J lost 7, with 13 bases in between. Germline lookup yields CDR1 SGHRS and CDR2 YFSETQ. Written as DNA, the CDR3 is TGCGCCAGCAGCTTGGTTCTAGCGCTGGGCGGGGAGCTGTTTTTT. It yields the protein CASSLVLALGGELFF. Combining the CDR3 with reference TRBV5-1 and TRBJ2-2 gives the whole variable domain KAGVTQTPRYLIKTRGQQVTLSCSPISGHRSVSWYQQTPGQGLQFLFEYFSETQRNKGNFPGRFSGRQFSNSRSEMNVSTLELGDSALYLCASSLVLALGGELFFGEGSRLTVL.

This clone was picked up one time. V is TRBV19 and J is TRBJ2-7, with D possibly TRBD1 on 6 matching bases. The V end lost 4 bases, the J end lost 2 bases, and 9 bases lay between the germline ends. There are 13 residues in the CDR3. Germline V CDR1 and CDR2: LNHDA, SQIVND (reference sequence). The CDR3 DNA sequence: TGTGCCAGTAGTAAGCAGGGGACCTACGAGCAGTACTTC. This gives the protein CASSKQGTYEQYF.

V gene TRBV2 combines with J gene TRBJ1-5, with D unclear. The V end lost 5 bases, the J end lost 0 bases, and 5 bases lay between the germline ends. Germline V gene data show CDR1 as SNHLY and CDR2 as FYNNEI. The CDR3 is 13 residues long. The CDR3 reads CASSQNSNQPQHF. The DNA of the CDR3 is TGTGCCAGCAGTCAGAATAGCAATCAGCCCCAGCATTTT.

V usage is TRBV28 and J usage is TRBJ2-1; 11 bases match TRBD2. The V gene's germline CDR1 is MDHEN and CDR2 SYDVKM. CDR3 length equals 16 residues. With V trimmed by 5 bases and J by 5 bases, 8 bases remained unmatched. The CDR3 DNA reads as TGTGCCAGCAGTGCCCGTCCACTAGCGGGAGACAATGAGCAGTTCTTC. This gives the protein CASSARPLAGDNEQFF.

The chain uses TRBV15 and TRBJ2-1; the match to TRBD2 covers 7 bases. The length of the CDR3 is 14 residues. Germline CDR1 is LNHNV and CDR2 is YYDKDF (reference sequence). J lost 3 bases, V lost 4 bases, and 3 bases had no gene match. CDR3 protein: CATSIRDYYNEQFF. In DNA form, the CDR3 reads TGTGCCACCAGCATCCGGGACTACTACAATGAGCAGTTCTTC. The full variable domain, rest sourced from reference TRBV15 and TRBJ2-1, is DAMVIQNPRYQVTQFGKPVTLSCSQTLNHNVMYWYQQKSSQAPKLLFHYYDKDFNNEADTPDNFQSRRPNTSFCFLDIRSPGLGDTAMYLCATSIRDYYNEQFFGPGTRLTVL.

The V call is TRBV28, the J call TRBJ1-5, with no clear D. The germline V gene encodes CDR1 MDHEN and CDR2 SYDVKM. Trimming cost V 3 bases and J 4 bases, with 10 bases left between them. The CDR3 totals 14 residues. The chain's CDR3 is CASSFTKPNQPQHF. The CDR3 DNA follows: TGTGCCAGCAGTTTTACAAAACCTAATCAGCCCCAGCATTTT.

The V and J genes are TRBV6-1 and TRBJ2-2; D is unresolved. This CDR3 spans 11 amino acids. The V and J ends lost 7 bases and 4 bases respectively, with 4 bases between them. The germline CDR1 and CDR2 sequences are MNHNS and SASEGT. CDR3 DNA sequence: TGTGCCAGCACAACCACCGGGGAGCTGTTTTTT. Its protein is CASTTTGELFF.

This clone was seen a handful of times. This sequence joins TRBV15 and TRBJ2-6; D unclear. Trimming cost V 0 bases and J 0 bases, with 6 bases left between them. Per the germline V gene, CDR1 is LNHNV and CDR2 is YYDKDF (reference sequence). This CDR3 has 16 residues. CDR3 protein: CATSRDSGSGANVLTF. DNA for the CDR3: TGTGCCACCAGCAGAGATTCCGGCTCTGGGGCCAACGTCCTGACTTTC.

This clone was observed a single time. The CDR3 reads CASSPQVDPRTDTQYF. The CDR3 coding sequence is TGTGCCAGCTCACCCCAGGTGGATCCCCGCACAGATACGCAGTATTTT. This sequence joins TRBV18 and TRBJ2-3, with no clear D. The CDR3 has 16 residues. Germline V gene data show CDR1 as KGHSH and CDR2 as LQKENI. The ends were cut back, 3 bases at V and 1 base at J, with 14 bases in the middle.